A selection of T cell receptor beta chains follows, all from one sample in a study of cytotoxic CD8 clonotypes in ibrutinib-treated CLL. Profiling relied on immunoSEQ multiplex PCR, and the TCRdb table lists in-frame clones only, not all of them. The sample yields more than 200,000 clones, 70% seen once. The source material was PBMCs, sampled after 24 months of ibrutinib treatment. These receptors were collected from a human donor with chronic lymphocytic leukemia. Both conserved end residues are part of each CDR3. D genes are given only for firm matches. Clone size is stated in some rows and not others, as once, few, many or a class when expanded.

TRBV15,few,TRBJ2-2,TRBD2,CATSRGLAGTGELFF,TGTGCCACCAGCAGAGGCCTAGCGGGCACCGGGGAGCTGTTTTTT
TRBV7-9,NA,TRBJ1-1,TRBD1,CASSRGQENTEAFF,TGTGCCAGCTCTAGGGGACAGGAGAACACTGAAGCTTTCTTT
TRBV18,NA,TRBJ2-1,TRBD1,CASSPTGVGDNEQFF,TGTGCCAGCTCACCGACAGGGGTTGGCGACAATGAGCAGTTCTTC
TRBV7-8,NA,TRBJ1-5,NA,CASSLEQGSLNQPQHF,TGTGCCAGCAGCCTCGAACAGGGTTCGCTCAATCAGCCCCAGCATTTT
TRBV9,NA,TRBJ2-7,NA,CASSVGLGSQYF,TGTGCCAGCAGCGTAGGGTTAGGCTCGCAGTACTTC
TRBV7-8,NA,TRBJ1-5,TRBD1,CASSLQGARQPQHF,TGTGCCAGCAGCCTACAGGGGGCACGACAGCCCCAGCATTTT
TRBV27,few,TRBJ2-7,NA,CASSLSVLYEQYF,TGTGCCAGCAGTTTATCTGTCCTTTACGAGCAGTACTTC
TRBV6-4,NA,TRBJ2-3,NA,CASSDHDSGGTQYF,TGTGCCAGCAGTGACCATGACAGTGGCGGGACGCAGTATTTT
TRBV9,NA,TRBJ1-3,NA,CASSARPISGNTIYF,TGTGCCAGCAGCGCGCGGCCCATCTCGGGAAACACCATATATTTT
TRBV9,NA,TRBJ2-7,NA,CASSAGGEQYF,TGTGCCAGCAGCGCGGGCGGCGAGCAGTACTTC
TRBV15,NA,TRBJ2-7,NA,CATSMAGSSYEQYF,TGTGCCACCAGCATGGCCGGTAGCTCCTACGAGCAGTACTTC
TRBV30,NA,TRBJ1-4,NA,CAWSLDSNEKLFF,TGTGCCTGGAGTTTGGACAGCAATGAAAAACTGTTTTTT
TRBV15,NA,TRBJ2-1,NA,CATSRDRGSDEQFF,TGTGCCACCAGCAGAGATCGGGGTTCGGACGAGCAGTTCTTC
TRBV6-5,NA,TRBJ1-2,NA,CASSQTANYGYTF,TGTGCCAGCAGTCAGACAGCCAACTATGGCTACACCTTC
TRBV27,NA,TRBJ1-5,NA,CASSPITQGHQPQHF,TGTGCCAGCAGTCCTATAACCCAGGGTCATCAGCCCCAGCATTTT
TRBV6-4,NA,TRBJ1-1,NA,CASRSGLNTEAFF,TGTGCCAGCAGATCGGGGTTGAACACTGAAGCTTTCTTT
TRBV28,NA,TRBJ2-3,NA,CASSFRGSSSDTQYF,TGTGCCAGCAGTTTTCGTGGGAGTTCATCGGATACGCAGTATTTT
TRBV6-5,NA,TRBJ2-7,NA,CASSLNRGGYEQYF,TGTGCCAGCAGCCTTAACAGGGGGGGCTACGAGCAGTACTTC
TRBV6-5,NA,TRBJ2-7,NA,CASRNGFSYEQYF,TGTGCCAGCAGGAACGGCTTCTCCTACGAGCAGTACTTC
TRBV7-9,NA,TRBJ1-2,NA,CASSSGNSDSGGYTF,TGTGCCAGCAGCTCCGGTAACTCCGACTCGGGAGGCTACACCTTC
TRBV7-2,NA,TRBJ1-3,NA,CASSLGGSGNTIYF,TGTGCCAGCAGCTTAGGAGGGTCTGGAAACACCATATATTTT
TRBV6-5,NA,TRBJ1-4,NA,CASSYTPVASEKLFF,TGTGCCAGCAGTTACACCCCTGTGGCAAGCGAAAAACTGTTTTTT
TRBV5-6,few,TRBJ2-7,TRBD1,CASSLGTGEYEQYF,TGTGCCAGCAGCCTAGGGACAGGGGAATACGAGCAGTACTTC
TRBV5-6,NA,TRBJ2-7,NA,CASSLTGPNYEQYF,TGTGCCAGCAGCCTCACGGGGCCCAACTACGAGCAGTACTTC
TRBV30,NA,TRBJ1-6,TRBD1,CAWSGTGGSSYNSPLHF,TGTGCCTGGAGTGGGACAGGGGGAAGCTCCTATAATTCACCCCTCCACTTT
TRBV28,NA,TRBJ1-2,NA,CASSTQSGYTF,TGTGCCAGCAGTACCCAGTCCGGCTACACCTTC
TRBV15,NA,TRBJ2-5,TRBD2,CATSKRAGGVLGTQYF,TGTGCCACCAGCAAACGAGCGGGAGGGGTCCTAGGGACCCAGTACTTC
TRBV27,once,TRBJ1-5,NA,CASRPVGGREPQHF,TGTGCCAGCAGACCTGTCGGGGGGCGAGAGCCCCAGCATTTT
TRBV19,NA,TRBJ2-1,NA,CATTFTSTDEQFF,TGTGCCACTACCTTTACTAGCACCGATGAGCAGTTCTTC
TRBV28,NA,TRBJ2-7,NA,CASSFSFDGYEQYF,TGTGCCAGCAGTTTCTCATTTGACGGCTACGAGCAGTACTTC
TRBV5-8,NA,TRBJ2-7,TRBD2,CASSGGLAGNYEQYF,TGTGCCAGCAGCGGGGGACTAGCGGGAAACTACGAGCAGTACTTC
TRBV9,NA,TRBJ1-5,TRBD1,CASSGSGTANQPQHF,TGTGCCAGCAGCGGCTCTGGGACAGCAAATCAGCCCCAGCATTTT
TRBV6-6,NA,TRBJ2-7,NA,CASSNGIPKANEQYF,TGTGCCAGCAGCAACGGGATACCCAAGGCCAACGAGCAGTACTTC